This TCR beta chain originates from a study of cytomegalovirus exposure and HLA in healthy donors. Points from the study as a whole: Of the V segments, some could not be distinguished, including TRBV6-2 and TRBV6-3, and were excluded. Accurate prediction of most subjects' HLA-A and HLA-B alleles from TCR beta sequences was reported. In a later analysis, TCR beta V- and J-gene trimming showed a link to a missense DCLRE1C variant.

The study ran its PCR with 60 Vbeta and 13 Jbeta primers. Per the original data handling: In a later analysis, the count reached about 75 million unique TCR beta chains, with 10 million to 11 million shared. Produced via immunoSEQ multiplex PCR; TCRdb's table is partial and in-frame only. V and J calls and clone size are given by that table; D and trimming were obtained from the DNA. This table holds 120,000 to 150,000 clones, approximately 80% found once. The CDR3 contains 14 residues. The germline V and J ends were trimmed by 3 bases and 0 bases, with 8 bases remaining between them. Germline-derived CDR1 and CDR2 are SGHAT and FQNNGV. With respect to this clone: Its target is unknown.

Sequencing used PBMCs. This TCR derives from a woman between 45 and 65 years old in good health and CMV-seropositive. This sequence joins TRBV11-2 and TRBJ1-1; D is unresolved. The CDR3, as DNA: TGTGCCAGCAGCTTTATCAGGATGAACACTGAAGCTTTCTTT. Its translation is CASSFIRMNTEAFF.